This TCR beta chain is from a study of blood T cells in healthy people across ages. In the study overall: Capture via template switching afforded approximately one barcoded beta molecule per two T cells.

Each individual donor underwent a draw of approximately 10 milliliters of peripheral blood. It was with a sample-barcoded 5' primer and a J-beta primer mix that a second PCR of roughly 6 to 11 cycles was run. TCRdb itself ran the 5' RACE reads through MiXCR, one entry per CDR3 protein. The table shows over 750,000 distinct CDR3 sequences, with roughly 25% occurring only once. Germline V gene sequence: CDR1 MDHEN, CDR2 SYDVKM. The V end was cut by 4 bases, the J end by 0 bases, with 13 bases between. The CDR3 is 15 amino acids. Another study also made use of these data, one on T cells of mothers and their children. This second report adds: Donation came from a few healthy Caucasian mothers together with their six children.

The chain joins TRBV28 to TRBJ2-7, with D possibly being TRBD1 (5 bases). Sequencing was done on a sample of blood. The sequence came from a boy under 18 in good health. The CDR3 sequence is CASSSRTLNSYEQYF. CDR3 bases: TGTGCCAGCAGTTCCCGGACATTAAACTCCTACGAGCAGTACTTC. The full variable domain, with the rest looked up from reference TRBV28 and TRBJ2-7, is DVKVTQSSRYLVKRTGEKVFLECVQDMDHENMFWYRQDPGLGLRLIYFSYDVKMKEKGDIPEGYSVSREKKERFSLILESASTNQTSMYLCASSSRTLNSYEQYFGPGTRLTVT.